This T cell receptor beta chain was retrieved from a study of blood T cell repertoires in COVID-19. Study background: COVID-19 samples collected from the United States, Italy and Spain covered acute and convalescent phases. In each case, the material was cDNA or gDNA derived from T cells, B-cell-depleted T cells, or PBMCs.

The authors' processing: Scientists estimated how many nucleated cells there were by amplifying reference gene primers. Profiled with immunoSEQ multiplex PCR; TCRdb holds only in-frame clones, not every one. Clone size and the V and J calls come from that table; the DNA yielded D and trimming. The table has roughly 70,000 clones, about 90% seen once. Unmatched junction bases numbered 5, after V lost 1 base and J lost 3 bases. CDR1 LNHNV and CDR2 YYDKDF come from the germline V gene (reference sequence). There are 16 residues in the CDR3. The sequence derives from a man aged 50-59 years with active COVID-19. What was sequenced was peripheral blood. The rearrangement links TRBV15 to TRBJ2-3; TRBD2 matches 9 bases. The CDR3 coding sequence is TGTGCCACCAGCAGAGGGGCTAGCGGGATTACAGATACGCAGTATTTT. Protein: CATSRGASGITDTQYF.